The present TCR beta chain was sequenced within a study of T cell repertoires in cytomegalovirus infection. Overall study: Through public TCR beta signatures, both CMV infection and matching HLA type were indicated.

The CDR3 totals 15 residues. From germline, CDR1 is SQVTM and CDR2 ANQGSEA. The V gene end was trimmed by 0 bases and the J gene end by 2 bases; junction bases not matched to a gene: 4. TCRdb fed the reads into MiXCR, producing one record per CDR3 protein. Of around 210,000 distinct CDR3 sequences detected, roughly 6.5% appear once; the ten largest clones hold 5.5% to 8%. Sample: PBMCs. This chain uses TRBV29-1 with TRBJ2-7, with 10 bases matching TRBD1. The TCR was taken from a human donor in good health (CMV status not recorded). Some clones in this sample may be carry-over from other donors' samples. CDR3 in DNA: TGCAGCGTTGAAGAAGGCGGGACAGGGGCCTACGAGCAGTACTTC. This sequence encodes CSVEEGGTGAYEQYF.